The 11 T cell receptor beta chains below all came from one sample that was sequenced in a study of cytomegalovirus exposure and HLA in healthy donors. This PCR relied on a set of 60 Vbeta primers and 13 Jbeta primers. Sequencing used immunoSEQ multiplex PCR; TCRdb keeps in-frame clones, though not all of them. The table includes about 110,000 clones, over 55% detected once. What was sequenced was PBMCs. The receptors shown here come from a female donor in good health and CMV-seronegative.

The gene calls are TRBV7-9 and TRBJ2-1; 11 bases map to TRBD2. The CDR3 covers 15 residues. J gave up 7 bases and V 5 bases, and 7 bases lay outside the gene matches. CDR1 is SEHNR and CDR2 is FQNEAQ in the germline V gene (reference sequence). The CDR3 nucleotides read TGTGCCAGCAGCAAAACTAGCGGGAGTTGGAATGAGCAGTTCTTC. This sequence encodes CASSKTSGSWNEQFF.

CDR3 DNA: TGCAGCGTCCGGGACAGCTACACCGGGGAGCTGTTTTTT. Translated, it gives CSVRDSYTGELFF. The V gene is TRBV29-1, the J gene TRBJ2-2; 7 bases align to TRBD1. The CDR3 runs 13 residues. Germline trimming cut 6 bases from V and 3 bases from J; bases unmatched to any gene: 4. CDR1 SQVTM and CDR2 ANQGSEA come from the germline V gene.

This chain connects TRBV5-1 to TRBJ2-5; possibly TRBD2 for D (5 bases). The better agreement between TRBJ2-7 and the DNA end casts doubt on the J call. Germline loops: CDR1 SGHRS, CDR2 YFSETQ. The CDR3 is 12 residues long. CDR3 sequence: CASSGESYEQYF. Written as DNA, the CDR3 is TGCGCCAGCAGCGGGGAGTCCTACGAGCAGTACTTC.

V gene TRBV9 combines with J gene TRBJ2-1; D is perhaps TRBD1 (5 bases). Trimming took off 0 bases at V and 6 bases at J, with 16 bases between the two ends. Germline V gene data show CDR1 as SGDLS and CDR2 as YYNGEE. This CDR3 is 16 amino acids long. In DNA, the CDR3 is TGTGCCAGCAGCGTAGGTGGCGGTGGGGCACGCAATGAGCAGTTCTTC. Protein product: CASSVGGGGARNEQFF.

CDR3 region: CASTTIRGSNTEAFF. The CDR3 DNA follows: TGTGCCAGCACCACCATAAGGGGCAGTAACACTGAAGCTTTCTTT. This rearrangement joins TRBV27 to TRBJ1-1, with D perhaps TRBD1 (5 bases). Germline V lookup: CDR1 MNHEY, CDR2 SMNVEV (reference sequence). V shed 7 bases and J shed 2 bases, with 17 bases lying between them. The CDR3 has 15 amino acids.

V gene TRBV19 combines with J gene TRBJ1-2, with TRBD1 as a possible D gene (5 bases). Germline CDR1 and CDR2: LNHDA and SQIVND (reference sequence). The V gene lost 4 bases and the J gene lost 4 bases, with 16 bases spanning the gap. The CDR3 sequence is 15 residues long. CDR3 DNA: TGTGCCAGTAGTACCCGTCGCAGGGTTGGCTATGGCTACACCTTC. Translating it yields CASSTRRRVGYGYTF.

The chain has TRBV9 and TRBJ2-1; D not certain. The CDR3 has 16 residues. Looked up from germline, CDR1 is SGDLS and CDR2 is YYNGEE. V dropped 4 bases and J dropped 0 bases, with 14 bases sitting between them. CDR3 in amino acids: CASSRVSAVSYNEQFF. The CDR3 DNA is TGTGCCAGCAGCAGAGTCTCGGCGGTCTCCTACAATGAGCAGTTCTTC.

The V and J genes are TRBV13 and TRBJ1-2; TRBD1 agrees at 9 bases. The germline V gene encodes CDR1 PRHDT and CDR2 FYEKMQ (reference sequence). This CDR3 contains 15 residues. V dropped 1 base and J dropped 8; count of bases not matched to a gene: 8. Written as DNA, the CDR3 is TGTGCCAGCAGCTTAGCGGGGACAGGGTTTCGCGGCTACACCTTC. The encoded protein is CASSLAGTGFRGYTF.

The chain joins TRBV28 to TRBJ2-1, with 10 nucleotides matching TRBD1. The CDR3 totals 18 residues. Germline V gene data show CDR1 as MDHEN and CDR2 as SYDVKM. Germline trimming cut 5 bases from V and 2 bases from J; bases unmatched to any gene: 12. In DNA form, the CDR3 reads TGTGCCAGCAGTGCCGGGACAGGGGCAACAAAAACCTACAATGAGCAGTTCTTC. The encoded protein is CASSAGTGATKTYNEQFF. The full variable domain, with the rest looked up from reference TRBV28 and TRBJ2-1, is DVKVTQSSRYLVKRTGEKVFLECVQDMDHENMFWYRQDPGLGLRLIYFSYDVKMKEKGDIPEGYSVSREKKERFSLILESASTNQTSMYLCASSAGTGATKTYNEQFFGPGTRLTVL.

This clone was detected a few times. The rearrangement uses TRBV6-5 and TRBJ2-3, with TRBD2 identical over 7 bases. The CDR3 has 15 residues. The junction had 13 bases not matched to a gene; V was cut back by 4 bases and J by 9 bases. Germline V gene lookup returns CDR1 MNHEY and CDR2 SVGAGI. CDR3 nucleotide sequence: TGTGCCAGCAGTTTGGAAGCGGGATTTGCAGCCACGCAGTATTTT. This gives the protein CASSLEAGFAATQYF.

This clone was seen only a few times. This rearrangement joins TRBV5-8 to TRBJ1-2; D may be TRBD1 (5 bases). The CDR3 is made up of 18 amino acids. Germline-derived CDR1 and CDR2 are SGHTS and YDEGEE. The V end lost 1 base, the J end lost 5 bases, and 24 bases lay between the germline ends. CDR3 in amino acids: CASSLWGRRPDVEYGYTF. CDR3 DNA: TGTGCCAGCAGCTTGTGGGGGAGGAGACCCGACGTTGAGTATGGCTACACCTTC.